Listed here are 27 T cell receptor beta chains from one sample, sequenced in a study of cytomegalovirus exposure and HLA in healthy donors. PCR was performed using 60 Vbeta and 13 Jbeta primers. Sequencing used immunoSEQ multiplex PCR; TCRdb keeps in-frame clones, though not all of them. Seen here are roughly 180,000 clones, 78% observed once, and the top ten hold about 13%. Sequenced material: PBMCs. The receptors originated from a woman aged 45-59 years in good health and CMV-seropositive.

The V call is TRBV5-1, the J call TRBJ1-1; TRBD1 matches 7 bases. Germline V lookup: CDR1 SGHRS, CDR2 YFSETQ. The CDR3 runs to 13 residues. Trimming cost V 3 bases and J 5 bases; bases outside gene matches: 4. The CDR3 DNA is TGCGCCAGCAGCTCAGGGGGAAGGACTGAAGCTTTCTTT. Translating it yields CASSSGGRTEAFF.

In its sample, this clone was seen once. V usage is TRBV7-9 and J usage is TRBJ2-1; TRBD1 matches at 10 bases. The J segment lost 6 bases and the V segment lost 5 bases, leaving 7 bases of the junction unmatched. CDR1 is SEHNR and CDR2 is FQNEAQ in the germline V gene (reference sequence). The CDR3 runs 15 residues. The CDR3 protein is CASSPRDRGGNEQFF. The CDR3 DNA reads TGTGCCAGCAGCCCTAGGGACAGGGGAGGCAATGAGCAGTTCTTC. Filled out from reference TRBV7-9 and TRBJ2-1, the complete variable domain reads DTGVSQNPRHKITKRGQNVTFRCDPISEHNRLYWYRQTLGQGPEFLTYFQNEAQLEKSRLLSDRFSAERPKGSFSTLEIQRTEQGDSAMYLCASSPRDRGGNEQFFGPGTRLTVL.

This clone was seen a few times. The chain carries TRBV5-5 and TRBJ2-5; TRBD1 aligns across 8 bases. The CDR3 has 14 amino acids. V lost 4 bases to trimming and J lost 5 bases; unmatched junction nucleotides: 7. Looked up from germline, CDR1 is SGHKS and CDR2 is YYEKEE (reference sequence). This CDR3 reads CASSAYRGMETQYF. CDR3 in DNA: TGTGCCAGCAGCGCTTACAGGGGGATGGAGACCCAGTACTTC.

The V and J genes are TRBV6-1 and TRBJ1-1; the D gene is possibly TRBD1 (5 bases). The V end lost 6 bases, the J end lost 6 bases, and 17 bases lay between the germline ends. From germline, CDR1 is MNHNS and CDR2 SASEGT. The CDR3 loop spans 14 amino acids. In nucleotides, the CDR3 is TGTGCCAGCAGCGTCGGGGGGTACGATGCTGAAGCTTTCTTT. Residues: CASSVGGYDAEAFF.

The rearrangement links TRBV28 to TRBJ1-1; 7 nucleotides line up with TRBD1. Germline CDR1 is MDHEN and CDR2 is SYDVKM. The CDR3 is 13 residues long. After removal of 9 bases from V and 5 bases from J, the junction contained 9 bases not matched to a gene. CDR3 DNA sequence: TGTGCCAGTAGAACAGGGGATTGGACTGAAGCTTTCTTT. Its protein product is CASRTGDWTEAFF.

The chain couples TRBV6-6 to TRBJ2-3; no definite D call. Germline CDR1 reads MNHNY; CDR2 reads SVGAGI (reference sequence). V was clipped by 6 bases and J by 5 bases, with 9 bases between them. This CDR3 region has 12 residues. DNA for the CDR3: TGTGCCAGCAGCCCTTCTCGAGATACGCAGTATTTT. Translation gives CASSPSRDTQYF.

V gene TRBV11-3 combines with J gene TRBJ2-2, with a weak D call TRBD1 (6 bases). The CDR3 has 13 amino acids. Germline V gives CDR1 SGHNT, CDR2 YENEEA. Deletions cut 3 bases from V and 6 bases from J, with 8 bases between. CDR3 in DNA: TGTGCCAGCAGCTTGGCAGGGGCCGGGGAGCTGTTTTTT. Translated, it gives CASSLAGAGELFF.

The chain combines TRBV6-1 with TRBJ1-2; possibly TRBD1 for D (5 bases). The ends were cut back, 4 bases at V and 0 bases at J, with 15 bases in the middle. The CDR3 is 16 residues long. The germline gives CDR1 MNHNS, CDR2 SASEGT. The CDR3 DNA reads TGTGCCAGCAGTGCCCAAGGCGGGGCAGCTAACTATGGCTACACCTTC. Translating it yields CASSAQGGAANYGYTF.

The rearrangement uses TRBV10-3 and TRBJ2-5; 8 nucleotides line up with TRBD2. With 10 bases clipped from V and 5 bases from J, the junction kept 6 bases outside the gene matches. CDR3 length: 12 residues. CDR1 ENHRY and CDR2 SYGVKD come from the germline V gene. In DNA, the CDR3 is TGTGCCACAGAGGGCGGGGGGGAGACCCAGTACTTC. Translation gives CATEGGGETQYF.

This chain joins TRBV5-1 and TRBJ1-1; no definite D call. The CDR3 length is 14 residues. CDR1 SGHRS and CDR2 YFSETQ come from the germline V gene. V dropped 0 bases and J dropped 6 bases, with 12 bases sitting between them. CDR3 amino acids: CASSLERDSSEAFF. The CDR3 DNA sequence: TGCGCCAGCAGCTTGGAGAGAGACTCCTCTGAAGCTTTCTTT.

This clone was seen a few times. The rearrangement uses TRBV5-4 and TRBJ2-1; D not resolved. Per the germline V gene, CDR1 is SGHNT and CDR2 is YYREEE (reference sequence). V was clipped by 1 base and J by 4 bases, with 12 bases between them. The CDR3 length is 15 residues. In DNA form, the CDR3 reads TGTGCCAGCAGCTTGAAAATAGCCCTGTACAATGAGCAGTTCTTC. Encoded protein: CASSLKIALYNEQFF.

The genes are TRBV9 and TRBJ1-2; TRBD1 might be the D (5 bases). V lost 2 bases and J 3 bases, leaving 14 bases between the germline ends. From germline, CDR1 is SGDLS and CDR2 YYNGEE. The CDR3 has 15 residues. For the CDR3, the DNA is TGTGCCAGCAGCGTCGGCTTGACAGAATACTATGGCTACACCTTC. Translated: CASSVGLTEYYGYTF.

The chain links TRBV5-1 to TRBJ2-2, with TRBD2 matching over 15 bases. Trimming cost V 4 bases and J 2 bases; bases outside gene matches: 6. Looked up from germline, CDR1 is SGHRS and CDR2 is YFSETQ. The length of the CDR3 is 18 residues. CDR3: CASSPGLAGGGNTGELFF. The CDR3 region has the DNA TGCGCCAGCAGCCCGGGACTAGCGGGGGGCGGAAACACCGGGGAGCTGTTTTTT.

V gene TRBV9 combines with J gene TRBJ2-3; tentative D call: TRBD2 (6 bases). Per the germline V gene, CDR1 is SGDLS and CDR2 is YYNGEE. The V end was cut by 1 base, the J end by 5 bases, with 14 bases between. The CDR3 runs to 15 residues. CDR3 DNA: TGTGCCAGCAGCGTAACTAGCTCTAGGGGAGATACGCAGTATTTT. Protein: CASSVTSSRGDTQYF.

The genes are TRBV19 and TRBJ1-2; 11 nucleotides align to TRBD1. V dropped 5 bases and J dropped 5; count of bases not matched to a gene: 13. This CDR3 has 17 residues. CDR1 is LNHDA, CDR2 SQIVND, per germline (reference sequence). CDR3 amino acids: CASSPRDRGGGSYGYTF. The CDR3 DNA follows: TGTGCCAGTAGTCCCCGGGACAGGGGGGGAGGATCATATGGCTACACCTTC.

This rearrangement joins TRBV19 to TRBJ1-1; possibly TRBD1 for D (5 bases). Germline lookup yields CDR1 LNHDA and CDR2 SQIVND (reference sequence). The CDR3 loop spans 14 amino acids. With 7 bases removed from V and 1 base from J, the gap between germline ends came to 13 bases. This CDR3 is CASTWGGKNTEAFF. The CDR3 DNA follows: TGTGCCAGTACCTGGGGCGGGAAGAACACTGAAGCTTTCTTT.

The rearrangement joins TRBV18 to TRBJ2-5; D might be TRBD2 (7 bases). This CDR3 is built from 12 residues. Germline V gene lookup returns CDR1 KGHSH and CDR2 LQKENI. V was shortened by 0 bases and J by 14 bases, with 13 bases between the two germline ends. The CDR3 reads CASSPPTGGEYF. For the CDR3, the DNA is TGTGCCAGCTCACCACCAACGGGGGGCGAATACTTC. The variable domain in full, with the rest retrieved from reference TRBV18 and TRBJ2-5, is NAGVMQNPRHLVRRRGQEARLRCSPMKGHSHVYWYRQLPEEGLKFMVYLQKENIIDESGMPKERFSAEFPKEGPSILRIQQVVRGDSAAYFCASSPPTGGEYFGPGTRLLVL.

V is TRBV7-2 and J is TRBJ2-7, with TRBD2 matching 7 bases. V lost 4 bases and J lost 6; bases outside the gene matches: 6. CDR1 SGHTA and CDR2 FQGNSA come from the germline V gene. The CDR3 sequence is 13 residues long. CDR3 coding DNA: TGTGCCAGCAGCTCCTCCGGGACTACCGAGCAGTACTTC. Translation: CASSSSGTTEQYF.

This clone has more than one count but fewer than ten. This chain uses TRBV10-3 with TRBJ1-1; 9 nucleotides align to TRBD1. This CDR3 comprises 19 residues. Germline V CDR1 and CDR2: ENHRY, SYGVKD. The V gene end was trimmed by 0 bases and the J gene end by 4 bases; junction bases not matched to a gene: 15. The CDR3 bases are TGTGCCATCAGTGAGTCGGGGGGAGGGGGGGGACAGGGAATCACTGAAGCTTTCTTT. This sequence encodes CAISESGGGGGQGITEAFF.

The V gene is TRBV5-6, the J gene TRBJ1-1; D is uncertain. Between the trimmed V and J ends, which lost 2 bases and 4 bases, there was a span of 9 bases. The germline V gene has CDR1 SGHDT and CDR2 YYEEEE. CDR3 length: 13 amino acids. In DNA form, the CDR3 reads TGTGCCAGCAGCTTACGGGGAGTCACTGAAGCTTTCTTT. It encodes CASSLRGVTEAFF.

The chain has TRBV11-1 and TRBJ1-1, with D possibly matching TRBD1 (6 bases). This CDR3 has 14 amino acids. Germline lookup yields CDR1 SGHAT and CDR2 FQDESV (reference sequence). The ends were cut back, 3 bases at V and 4 bases at J, with 12 bases in the middle. CDR3 sequence reads: CASSFRTVVTEAFF. CDR3 coding DNA: TGTGCCAGCAGCTTCAGGACAGTTGTCACTGAAGCTTTCTTT.

V gene TRBV6-1 combines with J gene TRBJ2-7; D is uncertain. The germline V gene has CDR1 MNHNS and CDR2 SASEGT. The CDR3 totals 13 residues. The V end lost 5 bases, the J end lost 5 bases, and 13 bases lay between the germline ends. The CDR3 region is CASSRPPRDEQYF. CDR3 nucleotides: TGTGCCAGCAGTCGCCCTCCCCGGGACGAGCAGTACTTC.

This clone was recorded a few times. This chain connects TRBV7-8 to TRBJ2-3; tentative D call: TRBD1 (6 bases). The germline V gene has CDR1 SGHVS and CDR2 FQNEAQ. This CDR3 has 12 residues. The V and J ends lost 5 bases and 9 bases respectively, with 12 bases between them. CDR3 sequence (DNA): TGTGCCAGCAGCGTACAGGGCTACACGCAGTATTTT. Its translation is CASSVQGYTQYF. The whole variable domain, remainder taken from reference TRBV7-8 and TRBJ2-3, is GAGVSQSPRYKVAKRGQDVALRCDPISGHVSLFWYQQALGQGPEFLTYFQNEAQLDKSGLPSDRFFAERPEGSVSTLKIQRTQQEDSAVYLCASSVQGYTQYFGPGTRLTVL.

This chain links TRBV4-1 with TRBJ2-5, with TRBD2 identical over 10 bases. This CDR3 has 16 residues. In germline, CDR1 is MGHRA, CDR2 YSYEKL. V lost 2 bases to trimming and J lost 1 base; unmatched junction nucleotides: 4. The CDR3 sequence: CASSQFLAGAQETQYF. The CDR3 bases are TGCGCCAGCAGCCAATTTCTAGCGGGGGCCCAAGAGACCCAGTACTTC.

The V call is TRBV5-1, the J call TRBJ1-1; D ambiguous. The CDR3 contains 14 residues. Germline V gene data show CDR1 as SGHRS and CDR2 as YFSETQ. The germline V and J ends were trimmed by 2 bases and 4 bases, with 12 bases remaining between them. The CDR3 bases are TGCGCCAGCAGCTTCGAGGGCGGCGGCACTGAAGCTTTCTTT. Encoded protein: CASSFEGGGTEAFF.

This chain joins TRBV7-9 and TRBJ2-5, with D possibly being TRBD1 (5 bases). In germline, CDR1 is SEHNR, CDR2 FQNEAQ (reference sequence). The CDR3 extends over 15 amino acids. Trimming shortened V by 7 bases and J by 4 bases, and 19 bases separated the two germline ends. CDR3 residues: CASTALGRMGETQYF. The DNA of the CDR3 is TGTGCCAGCACCGCACTGGGGCGCATGGGAGAGACCCAGTACTTC.

The chain links TRBV11-2 to TRBJ1-6; D not certain. The CDR3 is 14 residues long. V was pared by 5 bases and J by 6 bases, with 11 bases between. The germline V gene has CDR1 SGHAT and CDR2 FQNNGV. As DNA, the CDR3 is TGTGCCAGCAGCCAGACGGGTCGTAATTCACCCCTCCACTTT. This codes for CASSQTGRNSPLHF. The whole variable domain, filled in from reference TRBV11-2 and TRBJ1-6, reads EAGVAQSPRYKIIEKRQSVAFWCNPISGHATLYWYQQILGQGPKLLIQFQNNGVVDDSQLPKDRFSAERLKGVDSTLKIQPAKLEDSAVYLCASSQTGRNSPLHFGNGTRLTVT.